This T cell receptor (beta chain) came from a study of shared clonotypes between healthy human individuals (dated by TCRdb to the early 2020s). As for the study more broadly: The cohort included three men and a couple of women between 18 and 49 years of age. For each donor, CD4 naive and CD4 memory were each run on three plates, CD8 naive on two plates, and CD8 memory on one plate. Blood TCR repertoires of roughly five healthy adults were deeply sequenced to estimate repertoire size and the extent of clonotype sharing between individuals. Libraries were prepared and TCR repertoires were sequenced by different laboratories using diverse techniques, in order to increase sequencing depth and limit assay-specific biases. Between about 0.85 and 8.9 billion PBMCs per donor were obtained by leukapheresis.

Overall study outcomes, separate from this receptor: Pairwise subsampling led to the expectation that sequencing depth would affect the degree of clonotype sharing among donors. Compared with non-shared clonotypes, the clonotypes found in all four sorted-subset donors had higher generation probabilities. Only blood was sampled, and tissue TCR repertoires likely differ from those in blood. The genetic and exposure-history diversity represented was limited by the small number of donors. Rarefaction of sorted-subset datasets indicated incomplete sequencing despite the large sequencing depth. Estimated clonotype richness was generally larger for naive than for memory subsets. Sharing across a handful of donors was observed for 4.5% to 6.5% of naive CD4, over 3% of naive CD8, about 2.5% of memory CD4, and roughly 0.4% of memory CD8 clonotypes.

Using the deep immunoSEQ assay, multiplex PCR amplified TCR CDR3 regions from genomic DNA. Genomic DNA extracted from each cell subset was distributed evenly over all wells of several immunoSEQ 96-well plates, and each plate served as one replicate. For sorted subsets, each replicate PCR was loaded with approximately 0.2 ug genomic DNA, equivalent to 30,000 or so T cell genomes. Purified libraries were measured with a Qubit 3.0 fluorometer, size-checked on a Bioanalyzer 2100, and measured again with the KAPA Library Quantification kit. Every immunoSEQ 96-well plate was sequenced on a separate single-read 150-cycle Illumina NextSeq 550 flow cell. The published analysis was carried out like this. Because the immunoSEQ output included only junctional sequences and no quality scores, the filtering could not be the same as the filtering used for full-length reads. To assign V/J genes and CDR3, sequences were annotated against IMGT germline references using PyIR, a Python wrapper for IgBLAST v1.9. Any read was removed if the V/J assignment was weak (E-value above 1e-6), the CDR3 was missing, or the read contained stop codons, out-of-frame junctions, or ambiguous translated residues. A V3J clonotype was defined by an identical inferred V gene, J gene, and CDR3 amino acid sequence. Percentage overlap between repertoires was computed as shared unique clonotypes divided by the size of the smaller repertoire. RTK rarefaction, the Chao1 estimator, and Recon v2.1 estimates of unobserved clonotypes were used to assess repertoire richness. Generation probabilities were computed with OLGA for all TCRbeta clonotypes obtained by the gDNA method from four donors. TCRdb's version of the immuneACCESS table is confined to in-frame rearrangements and falls short of the full clone set. An unresolved V gene accounts for under half of the shortfall where checked; the remainder is of unknown origin. V, J and clone size were drawn from that table, and D and trimming were deduced from the DNA. The sample contains under 850,000 clones, around 93% of them found a single time. The top ten constitute 24% of the sample.

For the CD8 naive samples, CD45RO-negative cells were positively selected for CCR7, yielding a CD45RA+CCR7+ population from which TemRA cells were excluded. The donors were healthy, HIV-negative adults who had no recently reported acute infections or vaccinations. All donors were Caucasian adults living in Nashville, Tennessee, USA. Blood was collected by leukapheresis, and PBMCs were isolated by Ficoll-Histopaque density gradient centrifugation and then cryopreserved in liquid nitrogen vapor phase. Analytical flow cytometry was used to check the purity and quantity of every magnetically sorted T cell population. Genomic DNA was isolated from each sorted fraction and quantified by UV absorbance on a Nanodrop 2000c. The germline V gene gives CDR1 as MGHRA and CDR2 as YSYEKL. The CDR3 runs 14 amino acids, cysteine and phenylalanine included. Kept here is only the CDR3 DNA, which spans 42 bases and is read in frame from base 1. At the junction V is shortened by 1 base and J by 1 base, with 7 bases in between.

Comments on this clone: Its antigen specificity is not known. Base qualities are not recorded, but no much larger clone differs from it by a single base.

The rearranged chain carries TRBV4-1 and TRBJ2-5; no confident D gene assignment can be made. This receptor was taken from a man in his thirties or forties in good health. Sequencing was carried out using naive CD8+ T cells sorted from blood. Interpreted using the paper, the cell subset or site label stands for: CD45RA+CCR7+. The bases read TGCGCCAGCAGCCAAGCCCCCTCCCAAGAGACCCAGTACTTC. This yields the protein CASSQAPSQETQYF.